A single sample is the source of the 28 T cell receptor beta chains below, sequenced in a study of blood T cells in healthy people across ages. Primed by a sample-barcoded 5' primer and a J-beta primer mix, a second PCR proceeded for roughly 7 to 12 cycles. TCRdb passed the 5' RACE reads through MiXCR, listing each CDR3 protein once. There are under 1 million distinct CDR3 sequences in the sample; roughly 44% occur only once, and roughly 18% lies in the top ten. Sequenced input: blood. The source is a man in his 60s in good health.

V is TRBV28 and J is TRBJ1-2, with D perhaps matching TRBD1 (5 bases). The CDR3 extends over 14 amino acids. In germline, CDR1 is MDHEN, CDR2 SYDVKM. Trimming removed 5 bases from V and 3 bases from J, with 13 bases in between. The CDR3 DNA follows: TGTGCCAGCAGTCCCACGGGGGGGGACTATGGCTACACCTTC. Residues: CASSPTGGDYGYTF.

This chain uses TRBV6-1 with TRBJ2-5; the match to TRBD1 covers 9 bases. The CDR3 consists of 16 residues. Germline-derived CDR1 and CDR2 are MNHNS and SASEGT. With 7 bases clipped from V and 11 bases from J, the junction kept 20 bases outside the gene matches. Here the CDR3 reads CASTTIRQGVGNEQYF. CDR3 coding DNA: TGTGCCAGCACTACCATTCGACAGGGGGTAGGCAATGAGCAGTACTTC.

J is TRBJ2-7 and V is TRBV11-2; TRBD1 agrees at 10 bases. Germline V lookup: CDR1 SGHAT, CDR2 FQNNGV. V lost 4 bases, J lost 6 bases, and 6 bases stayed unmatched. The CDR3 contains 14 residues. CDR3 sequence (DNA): TGTGCCAGCAGCTCCCCGGGACAGGGGTCCGAGCAGTACTTC. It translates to CASSSPGQGSEQYF.

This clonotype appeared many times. CDR3 nucleotide sequence: TGCGCCAGCAGCCCGGGACAGGGTGCAACTAATGAAAAACTGTTTTTT. It yields the protein CASSPGQGATNEKLFF. This chain connects TRBV4-1 to TRBJ1-4, with 9 bases aligning to TRBD1. Germline V gene lookup returns CDR1 MGHRA and CDR2 YSYEKL. The length of the CDR3 is 16 residues. The J segment lost 0 bases and the V segment lost 4 bases, leaving 3 bases of the junction unmatched.

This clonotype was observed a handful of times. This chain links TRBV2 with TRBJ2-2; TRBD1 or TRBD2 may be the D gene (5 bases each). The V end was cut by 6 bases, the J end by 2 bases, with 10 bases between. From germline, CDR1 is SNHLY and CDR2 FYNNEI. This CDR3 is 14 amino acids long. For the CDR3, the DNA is TGTGCCAGCAGGGACGGGACCAACACCGGGGAGCTGTTTTTT. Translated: CASRDGTNTGELFF.

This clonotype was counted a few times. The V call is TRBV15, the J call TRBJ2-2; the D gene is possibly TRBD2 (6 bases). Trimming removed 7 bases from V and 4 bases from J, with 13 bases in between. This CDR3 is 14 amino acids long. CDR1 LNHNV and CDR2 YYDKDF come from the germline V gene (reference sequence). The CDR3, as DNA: TGTGCCACCACCCGGCCGGGGGTCACCGGGGAGCTGTTTTTT. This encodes CATTRPGVTGELFF.

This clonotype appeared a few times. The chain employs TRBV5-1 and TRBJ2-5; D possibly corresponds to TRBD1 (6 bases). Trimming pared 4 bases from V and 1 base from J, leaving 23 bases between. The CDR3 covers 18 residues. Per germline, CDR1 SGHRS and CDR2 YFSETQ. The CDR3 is CASSEGQPNAALQETQYF. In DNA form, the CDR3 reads TGCGCCAGCAGCGAAGGACAGCCGAACGCCGCACTCCAAGAGACCCAGTACTTC.

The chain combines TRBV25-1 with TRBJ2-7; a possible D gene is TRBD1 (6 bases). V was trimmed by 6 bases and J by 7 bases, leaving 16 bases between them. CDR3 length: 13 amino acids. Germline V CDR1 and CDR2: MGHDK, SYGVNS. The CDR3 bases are TGTGCCAGCAGGGCCGGGACAATCGATGAGCAGTACTTC. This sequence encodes CASRAGTIDEQYF.

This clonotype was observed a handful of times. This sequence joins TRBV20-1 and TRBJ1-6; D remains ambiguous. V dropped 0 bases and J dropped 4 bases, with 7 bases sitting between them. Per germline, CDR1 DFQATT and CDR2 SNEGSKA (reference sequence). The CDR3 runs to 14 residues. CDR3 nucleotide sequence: TGCAGTGCTAGAGATAGCCCTTATAATTCACCCCTCCACTTT. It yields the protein CSARDSPYNSPLHF.

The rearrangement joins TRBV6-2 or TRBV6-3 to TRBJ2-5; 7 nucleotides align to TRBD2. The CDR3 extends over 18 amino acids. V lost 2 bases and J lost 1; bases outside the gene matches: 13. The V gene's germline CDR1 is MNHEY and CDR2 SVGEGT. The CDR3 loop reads CASSYPTAGAEFQETQYF. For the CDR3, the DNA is TGTGCCAGCAGTTACCCGACGGCGGGAGCGGAATTCCAAGAGACCCAGTACTTC.

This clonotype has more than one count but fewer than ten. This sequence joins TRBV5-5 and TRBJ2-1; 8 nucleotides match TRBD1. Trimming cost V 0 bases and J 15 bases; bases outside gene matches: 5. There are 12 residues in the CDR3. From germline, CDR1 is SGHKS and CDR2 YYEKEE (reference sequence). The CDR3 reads CASSLDRGSGFF. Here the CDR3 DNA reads TGTGCCAGCAGCTTGGACAGGGGGAGTGGGTTCTTC.

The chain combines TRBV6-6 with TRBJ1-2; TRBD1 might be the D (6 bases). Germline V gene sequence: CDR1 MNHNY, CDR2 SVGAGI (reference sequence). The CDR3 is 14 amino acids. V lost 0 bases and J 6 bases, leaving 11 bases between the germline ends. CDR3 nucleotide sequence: TGTGCCAGCAGTTACTCCGACAGGACCCATGGCTACACCTTC. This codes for CASSYSDRTHGYTF.

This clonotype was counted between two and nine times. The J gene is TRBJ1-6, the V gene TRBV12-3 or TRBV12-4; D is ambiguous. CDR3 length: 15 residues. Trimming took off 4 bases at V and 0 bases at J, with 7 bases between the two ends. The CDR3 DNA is TGTGCCAGCAGTTACCGGGGCTCCTATAATTCACCCCTCCACTTT. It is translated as CASSYRGSYNSPLHF.

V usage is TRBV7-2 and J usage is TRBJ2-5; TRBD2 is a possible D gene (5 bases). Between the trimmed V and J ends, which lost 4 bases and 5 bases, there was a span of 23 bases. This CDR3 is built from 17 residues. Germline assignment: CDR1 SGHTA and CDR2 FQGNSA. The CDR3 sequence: CASSSRPQAAGQETQYF. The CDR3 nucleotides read TGTGCCAGCAGCTCCCGACCCCAGGCTGCGGGCCAGGAGACCCAGTACTTC.

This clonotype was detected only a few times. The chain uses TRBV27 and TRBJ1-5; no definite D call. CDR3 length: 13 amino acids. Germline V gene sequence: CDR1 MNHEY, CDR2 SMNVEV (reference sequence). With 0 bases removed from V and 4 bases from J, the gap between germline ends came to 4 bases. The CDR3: CASSLSQNQPQHF. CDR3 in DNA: TGTGCCAGCAGTTTATCCCAGAATCAGCCCCAGCATTTT.

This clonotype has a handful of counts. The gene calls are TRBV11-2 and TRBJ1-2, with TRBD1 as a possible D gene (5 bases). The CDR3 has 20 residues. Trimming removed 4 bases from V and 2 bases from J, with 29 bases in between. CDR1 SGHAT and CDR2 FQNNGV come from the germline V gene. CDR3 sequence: CASSSHIPVVGGKRNYGYTF. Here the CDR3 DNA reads TGTGCCAGCAGCTCTCATATTCCCGTTGTTGGGGGGAAAAGGAACTATGGCTACACCTTC.

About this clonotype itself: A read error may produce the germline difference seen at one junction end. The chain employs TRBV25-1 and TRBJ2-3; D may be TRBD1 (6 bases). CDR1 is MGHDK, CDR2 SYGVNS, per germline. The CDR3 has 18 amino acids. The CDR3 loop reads CVSSTQKRGSGSTDTQYF. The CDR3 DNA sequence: TGTGTCAGCAGTACACAAAAGAGGGGGAGTGGGAGTACAGATACGCAGTATTTT.

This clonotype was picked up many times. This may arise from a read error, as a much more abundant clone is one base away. CDR3: CASSQDRLTGLSYNEQYF. As DNA, the CDR3 is TGCGCCAGCAGCCAAGATAGGCTAACAGGGTTGTCCTACAATGAGCAGTACTTC. The genes are TRBV4-1 and TRBJ2-1; perhaps TRBD1 as D (6 bases). TRBJ2-7 matches the DNA end more closely, so the J call is doubtful. The germline CDR1 and CDR2 sequences are MGHRA and YSYEKL. The CDR3 is 18 residues long.

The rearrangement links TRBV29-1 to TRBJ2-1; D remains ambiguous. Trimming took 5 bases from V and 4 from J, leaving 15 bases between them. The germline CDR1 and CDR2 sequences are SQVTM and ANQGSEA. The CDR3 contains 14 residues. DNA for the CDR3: TGCAGCGTTTTCGACCCGGACCGATACAATGAGCAGTTCTTC. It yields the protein CSVFDPDRYNEQFF.

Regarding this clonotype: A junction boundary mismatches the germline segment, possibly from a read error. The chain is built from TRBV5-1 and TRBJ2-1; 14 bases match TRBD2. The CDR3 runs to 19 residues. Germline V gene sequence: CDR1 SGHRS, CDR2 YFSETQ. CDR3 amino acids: CTSSPGTSGGTSSYNEQFF. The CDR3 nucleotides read TGCACCAGCAGCCCAGGGACTAGCGGGGGTACTAGCTCCTACAATGAGCAGTTCTTC.

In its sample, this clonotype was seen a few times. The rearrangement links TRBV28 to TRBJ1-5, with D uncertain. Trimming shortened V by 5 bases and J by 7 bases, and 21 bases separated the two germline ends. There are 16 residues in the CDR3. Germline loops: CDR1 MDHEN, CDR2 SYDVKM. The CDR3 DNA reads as TGTGCCAGCAGTCCCCTAAGGTCAGCGGCCTACCAGCCCCAGCATTTT. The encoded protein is CASSPLRSAAYQPQHF.

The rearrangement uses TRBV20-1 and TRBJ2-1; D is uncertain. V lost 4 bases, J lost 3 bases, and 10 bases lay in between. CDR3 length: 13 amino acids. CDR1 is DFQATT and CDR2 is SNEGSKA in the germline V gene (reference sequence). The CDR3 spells CSATMSSYNEQFF. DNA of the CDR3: TGCAGTGCTACCATGAGCAGCTACAATGAGCAGTTCTTC.

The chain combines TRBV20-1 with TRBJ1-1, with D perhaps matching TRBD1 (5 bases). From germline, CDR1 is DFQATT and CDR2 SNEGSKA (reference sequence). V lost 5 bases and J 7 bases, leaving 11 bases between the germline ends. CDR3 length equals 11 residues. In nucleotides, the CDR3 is TGCAGTGCTGGCAGGGCGAATGAAGCTTTCTTT. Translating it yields CSAGRANEAFF.

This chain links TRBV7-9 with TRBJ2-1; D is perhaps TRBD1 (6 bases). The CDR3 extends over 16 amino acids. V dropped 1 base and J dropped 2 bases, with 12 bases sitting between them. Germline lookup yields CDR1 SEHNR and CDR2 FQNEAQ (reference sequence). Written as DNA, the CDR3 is TGTGCCAGCAGCTTAGGGACAGCCTCACCCTACAATGAGCAGTTCTTC. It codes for CASSLGTASPYNEQFF.

In DNA form, the CDR3 reads TGTGCCAGCAGTTTCCCCGGACCACCCACAGGTTCTAGGCCCCAGTACTTC. Translation: CASSFPGPPTGSRPQYF. The rearrangement joins TRBV28 to TRBJ2-7; maybe TRBD1 (5 bases). CDR1 MDHEN and CDR2 SYDVKM come from the germline V gene. The CDR3 is 17 residues long. The V gene lost 3 bases and the J gene lost 10 bases, with 28 bases spanning the gap.

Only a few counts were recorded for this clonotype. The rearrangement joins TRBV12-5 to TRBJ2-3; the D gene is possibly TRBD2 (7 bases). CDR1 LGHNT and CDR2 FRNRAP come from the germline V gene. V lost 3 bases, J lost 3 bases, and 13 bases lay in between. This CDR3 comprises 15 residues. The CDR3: CASGFWGGRTDTQYF. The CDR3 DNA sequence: TGTGCTAGTGGTTTTTGGGGGGGGCGAACAGATACGCAGTATTTT.

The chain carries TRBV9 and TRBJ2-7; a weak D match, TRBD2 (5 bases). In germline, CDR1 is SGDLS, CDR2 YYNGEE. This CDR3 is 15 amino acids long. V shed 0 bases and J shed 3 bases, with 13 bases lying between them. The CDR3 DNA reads TGTGCCAGCAGCGTAGAGGGCGGGTTCGGCTACGAGCAGTACTTC. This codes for CASSVEGGFGYEQYF.

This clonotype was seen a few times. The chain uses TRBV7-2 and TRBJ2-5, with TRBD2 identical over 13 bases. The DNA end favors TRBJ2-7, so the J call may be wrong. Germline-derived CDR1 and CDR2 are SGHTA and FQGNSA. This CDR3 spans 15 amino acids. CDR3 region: CASSLGTSGGNEQYF. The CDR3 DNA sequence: TGTGCCAGCAGCTTAGGGACTAGCGGGGGCAACGAGCAGTACTTC.